This is a list of T cell receptor beta chains from one sample in a study of regulatory T cells in long-lasting Graves disease. Each CDR3 protein is one row after TCRdb ran MiXCR on the multiplex PCR reads. The table has a few hundred thousand distinct CDR3 sequences, roughly 20% seen once. The sequencing here drew on peripheral blood mononuclear cells (PBMCs), taken when the disease was refractory, from a patient treated with antithyroid drugs. The receptors stem from a middle-aged woman with Graves disease. CDR3s include the opening cysteine and the closing phenylalanine or tryptophan. The order of the fields is V gene, clone size, J gene, D gene, CDR3 DNA, CDR3 protein. A D gene is named only where the DNA matches it firmly. Not all rows give a size; the values are once, few, many and, for expanded clones, a class.

>TRBV5-1|-|TRBJ1-1|-
TGCGCCAGCAGCTCCCGGGTTGTCGACACTGAAGCTTTCTTT
CASSSRVVDTEAFF
>TRBV7-2|-|TRBJ2-1|-
TGTGCCAGCAGCTCGCTAATTGGTACGGAGCAGTTCTTC
CASSSLIGTEQFF
>TRBV12-3/TRBV12-4|-|TRBJ2-2|-
TGTGCCAGCATCCCAGGGCTCGGGGAGCTGTTTTTT
CASIPGLGELFF
>TRBV28|many|TRBJ1-2|-
TGTGCCAGCAGTTTATCAAAGGGCAGGGTCTATGGCTACACCTTC
CASSLSKGRVYGYTF
>TRBV19|-|TRBJ1-4|-
TGTGCCAGTAGTATCGTGAGCGGGACTAATGAAAAACTGTTTTTT
CASSIVSGTNEKLFF
>TRBV7-7|few|TRBJ2-6|TRBD1
TGTGCTAGCAGCCCTACTCGGGCAGGGGGCTTTCGAAGCTCTGGGGCCAACGTCCTGACTTTC
CASSPTRAGGFRSSGANVLTF
>TRBV7-9|few|TRBJ1-2|TRBD1
TGTGCCAGCAGCTTGAGGACAGGCTATGGCTACACCTTC
CASSLRTGYGYTF
>TRBV6-5|many|TRBJ1-2|-
TGTGCCAGCAGTTACGACGGCGCACGCTACACCTTC
CASSYDGARYTF
>TRBV7-9|many|TRBJ1-1|-
TGTGCCAGCAGCTCGGGACCCCTGAGGAACACTGAAGCTTTCTTT
CASSSGPLRNTEAFF
>TRBV6-1|many|TRBJ2-5|-
TGTGCCAGCACCTCCGGGGAGACCCAGTACTTC
CASTSGETQYF
>TRBV7-9|few|TRBJ2-3|TRBD2
TGTGCCAGCAGCTTAGAGCGGACTAGCGACCTAGATACGCAGTATTTT
CASSLERTSDLDTQYF
>TRBV27|-|TRBJ2-1|-
TGTGCCAGCAGTAACAGGGTTGTGACCTACAATGAGCAGTTCTTC
CASSNRVVTYNEQFF
>TRBV29-1|-|TRBJ2-7|TRBD2
TGCAGCGTTGAACGTAAGCTAGCGGGAGGTAACCGTTACGAGCAGTACTTC
CSVERKLAGGNRYEQYF
>TRBV28|many|TRBJ2-7|-
TGTGCCAGCAGTTTTATTTTGGGATCCTACGAGCAGTACTTC
CASSFILGSYEQYF
>TRBV7-2|few|TRBJ1-5|-
TGTGCCAGCAGAACAAATAGCAATCAGCCCCAGCATTTT
CASRTNSNQPQHF
>TRBV28|many|TRBJ2-7|-
TGTGCCAGCAGTTTCGACGGAAAGCCCTACGAGCAGTACTTC
CASSFDGKPYEQYF
>TRBV19|-|TRBJ1-5|-
TGTGCCACCAGAGCCGTCACGCTATATAGCAATCAGCCCCAGCATTTT
CATRAVTLYSNQPQHF
>TRBV20-1|few|TRBJ2-5|-
TGCAGTGCTAGAGATTCCGACTATCCGGGGGAGACCCAGTACTTC
CSARDSDYPGETQYF
>TRBV2|many|TRBJ2-7|TRBD1
TGTGCCAGCAAGTGGGACAGCCGTATCTACGAGCAGTACTTC
CASKWDSRIYEQYF
>TRBV3-1|few|TRBJ2-7|-
TGTGCCAGCAGCCAAGCGACATCGTACGAGCAGTACTTC
CASSQATSYEQYF
>TRBV6-1|many|TRBJ2-2|TRBD2
TGTGCCAGCGGAAAACTAGCGGAGGCCACCGGGGAGCTGTTTTTT
CASGKLAEATGELFF
>TRBV27|-|TRBJ1-1|TRBD1
TGTGCCAGCAGTTTCATGGACAGGGTCACTGAAGCTTTCTTT
CASSFMDRVTEAFF
>TRBV28|many|TRBJ1-6|-
TGTGCCAGCAGTTTTTTGGACAAGACGAATTCACCCCTCCACTTT
CASSFLDKTNSPLHF
>TRBV6-1|many|TRBJ1-1|TRBD1
TGTGCCAGCAGGGACAGGGCGGAATACACTGAAGCTTTCTTT
CASRDRAEYTEAFF
>TRBV28|-|TRBJ2-7|-
TGTGCCAGCCATATCCGTCCCACAGGGTTCTCCTACGAGCAGTACTTC
CASHIRPTGFSYEQYF
>TRBV19|few|TRBJ2-7|-
TGTGCCAGTAGTATAGCACCGAGGGGCGAGCAGTACTTC
CASSIAPRGEQYF
>TRBV10-2|few|TRBJ1-3|-
TGCGCCAGCAGTGAAAGGGCTTTCGGAAACACCATATATTTT
CASSERAFGNTIYF
>TRBV15|-|TRBJ1-1|-
TGTGCCACCAGCAGAGTAGGGGCTGAAGCTTTCTTT
CATSRVGAEAFF
>TRBV7-2|-|TRBJ2-2|-
TGTGCCAGCAGCTTAGGAGCGGTGAACACCGGGGAGCTGTTTTTT
CASSLGAVNTGELFF
>TRBV6-5|many|TRBJ1-1|TRBD1
TGTGCCAGCAGTTACGGGACAGGGCCGAACACTGAAGCTTTCTTT
CASSYGTGPNTEAFF
>TRBV28|many|TRBJ2-7|-
TGTGCCAGCAGTTTTGTAACCGGGACAACCGCCTACGAGCAGTACTTC
CASSFVTGTTAYEQYF
>TRBV24-1|many|TRBJ1-2|-
TGTGCCACCAGTGATTGGCGGCAAGGGGTCTACACCTTC
CATSDWRQGVYTF
>TRBV2|-|TRBJ2-5|TRBD1
TGTGCCAGCAGGGGACAGAAAGGGGCCCAGTACTTC
CASRGQKGAQYF
>TRBV10-3|-|TRBJ2-2|-
TGTGCCATCAGTGGGGAGGCTGGAGGGAACACCGGGGAGCTGTTTTTT
CAISGEAGGNTGELFF
>TRBV7-9|many|TRBJ1-2|-
TGTGCCAGCAGCACCCTGGGCCAGGGACACCATGGCTACACCTTC
CASSTLGQGHHGYTF
>TRBV27|many|TRBJ2-2|TRBD1
TGTGCCAGCAGCTATCAGGGGGTCGGGGAGCTGTTTTTT
CASSYQGVGELFF
>TRBV27|many|TRBJ2-7|TRBD1
TGTGCCAGCAGTCTACAGGGGTCGGGGATCTACGAGCAGTACTTC
CASSLQGSGIYEQYF
>TRBV6-2/TRBV6-3|many|TRBJ2-2|TRBD2
TGTGCCAGCAGTTCGTCTAGCGGGGTATGGAACACCGGGGAGCTGTTTTTT
CASSSSSGVWNTGELFF
>TRBV5-5|many|TRBJ1-1|-
TGTGCCAGCGGTTTTAAAGGGGCGGATCGAGTGAACACTGAAGCTTTCTTT
CASGFKGADRVNTEAFF
>TRBV5-5|-|TRBJ2-2|-
TGTGCCAGCAGCTTGATTTTGGTCGGGCAAAACACCGGGGAGCTGTTTTTT
CASSLILVGQNTGELFF
>TRBV6-1|many|TRBJ1-1|-
TGTGCCAGTGCCTTCGGGGGGCACCTGAACACTGAAGCTTTCTTT
CASAFGGHLNTEAFF
>TRBV11-2|many|TRBJ1-4|-
TGTGCCAGCAGATCAATAAACAGTCGGTCAACTAATGAAAAACTGTTTTTT
CASRSINSRSTNEKLFF
>TRBV6-1|many|TRBJ2-2|TRBD2
TGTGCCAGCACTAAACCCTACTTTGCGGGAGGGACTTACACCGGGGAGCTGTTTTTT
CASTKPYFAGGTYTGELFF
>TRBV20-1|-|TRBJ2-7|TRBD2
TGCAGTGCCAGAGGGACTAGCGGGAGGGGCGAGCAGTACTTC
CSARGTSGRGEQYF
>TRBV2|many|TRBJ2-7|-
TGTGCCAGCAGCCAACCGGGCCCCAAGCAGTACTTC
CASSQPGPKQYF
>TRBV28|many|TRBJ2-2|TRBD2
TGTGCCAGCAGTTTTCCAGTCAGCGGGAGAGACACCGGGGAGCTGTTTTTT
CASSFPVSGRDTGELFF
>TRBV11-1|once|TRBJ2-1|TRBD2
TGTGCCAGCAGCTTAGCGCTAGCGGGAGTAGGAGATGAGCAGTTCTTC
CASSLALAGVGDEQFF
>TRBV7-9|many|TRBJ2-7|-
TGTGCCAGCAGCTTAGTGGGACTGGGCTCCCACGAGCAGTACTTC
CASSLVGLGSHEQYF
>TRBV28|many|TRBJ2-1|-
TGTGCCAGCAGTTTAACCCCCAGCGAGCAGTTCTTC
CASSLTPSEQFF